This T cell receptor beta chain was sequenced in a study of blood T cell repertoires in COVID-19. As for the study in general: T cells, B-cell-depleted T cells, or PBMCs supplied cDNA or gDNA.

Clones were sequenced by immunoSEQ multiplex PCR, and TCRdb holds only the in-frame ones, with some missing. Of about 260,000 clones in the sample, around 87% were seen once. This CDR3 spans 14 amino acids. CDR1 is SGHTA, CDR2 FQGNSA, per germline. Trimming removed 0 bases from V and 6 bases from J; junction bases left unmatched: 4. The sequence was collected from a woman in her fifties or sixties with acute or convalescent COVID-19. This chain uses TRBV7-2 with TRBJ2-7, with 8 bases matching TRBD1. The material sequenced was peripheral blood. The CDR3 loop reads CASSLARGLGEQYF. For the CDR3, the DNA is TGTGCCAGCAGCTTAGCCAGGGGGCTAGGCGAGCAGTACTTC.